This section outlines one TCR beta chain sequence together with its context. The target antigen is unknown. The germline CDR1 and CDR2 sequences are SGHTA and FQGTGA. Germline trimming cut 5 bases from V and 1 base from J; bases unmatched to any gene: 7. CDR3 length equals 16 residues. These data originate in a study of CD8 T cells in Susac syndrome. Study observations and caveats: The CD4+ T cell repertoires in Susac syndrome did not show any clonal expansion.

Random-hexamer reverse transcription was applied to about 0.5 to 1 ug RNA. TCRdb called the immunoSEQ multiplex PCR reads again in MiXCR, with one record for every CDR3 protein. The table has roughly 160,000 distinct CDR3 sequences, around 96% seen once. Sequencing was done on a sample of CD4+ T cells from PBMCs. This receptor was obtained from a human donor with Susac syndrome. The rearrangement uses TRBV7-3 and TRBJ2-1; TRBD2 matches 8 bases. CDR3 in DNA: TGTGCCAGCAGCAACGGACTAGCTAGTTCCTACAATGAGCAGTTCTTC. Amino acids: CASSNGLASSYNEQFF.